The 9 T cell receptor beta chains given below trace back to one sample, sequenced in a study of blood T cell repertoires in COVID-19. This table comes from immunoSEQ multiplex PCR, and its TCRdb copy is limited to in-frame clones, with some not included. The sample has around 300,000 clones; 75% to 90% are singletons. The source material was peripheral blood. These receptors came from a woman aged 40 to 50 who had recovered from COVID-19.

The V and J genes are TRBV3-1 (or the pseudogene TRBV3-2) and TRBJ2-7, with D possibly TRBD2 on 7 matching bases. This CDR3 has 16 residues. Trimming took off 0 bases at V and 4 bases at J, with 16 bases between the two ends. The germline V gene has CDR1 LGHDT and CDR2 YNNKEL (reference sequence). CDR3 bases: TGTGCCAGCAGCCAAGACCGAGGGGGAGGGAATTACGAGCAGTACTTC. It specifies CASSQDRGGGNYEQYF.

The chain has TRBV28 and TRBJ2-7; 7 bases are a match to TRBD2. Losses at the gene ends were 2 bases for V and 0 bases for J; bases not matched to a gene: 10. The germline V gene has CDR1 MDHEN and CDR2 SYDVKM. This CDR3 comprises 17 residues. CDR3 sequence reads: CASSLRPGGSNSYEQYF. In DNA form, the CDR3 reads TGTGCCAGCAGTTTACGGCCAGGCGGGAGCAACTCCTACGAGCAGTACTTC.

CDR3 in DNA: TGCAGCGTTGAGTTTGGGGAAGGACAGTCCAAATCCTACGAGCAGTACTTC. Translated, it gives CSVEFGEGQSKSYEQYF. The chain combines TRBV29-1 with TRBJ2-7; TRBD1 is a possible D gene (6 bases). V was trimmed by 3 bases and J by 1 base, leaving 22 bases between them. This CDR3 contains 17 residues. Germline loops: CDR1 SQVTM, CDR2 ANQGSEA.

The rearrangement links TRBV24-1 to TRBJ2-4, with 10 bases fitting TRBD1. Germline CDR1 reads KGHDR; CDR2 reads SFDVKD. With V trimmed by 6 bases and J by 3 bases, 7 bases remained unmatched. The CDR3 extends over 16 amino acids. This chain's CDR3 is CATSRDRGVSKNIQYF. Here the CDR3 DNA reads TGTGCCACCAGTAGGGACAGGGGAGTGAGCAAAAACATTCAGTACTTC.

J is TRBJ1-2 and V is TRBV19, with D perhaps TRBD1 (5 bases). Trimming cost V 1 base and J 2 bases, with 8 bases left between them. Germline V gene lookup returns CDR1 LNHDA and CDR2 SQIVND (reference sequence). The CDR3 is 14 amino acids. The CDR3 is CASSIGGSNYGYTF. CDR3 nucleotides: TGTGCCAGTAGTATAGGGGGCAGCAACTATGGCTACACCTTC.

This rearrangement joins TRBV2 to TRBJ1-5; TRBD1 is a possible D gene (6 bases). This CDR3 is 13 amino acids long. CDR1 is SNHLY, CDR2 FYNNEI, per germline. Trimming pared 5 bases from V and 4 bases from J, leaving 9 bases between. The CDR3 protein is CASSTQGNQPQHF. The CDR3 DNA reads TGTGCCAGCAGTACACAGGGAAATCAGCCCCAGCATTTT.

V and J are TRBV3-1 (or the pseudogene TRBV3-2) and TRBJ1-6; 7 nucleotides line up with TRBD1. The CDR3 runs to 17 residues. Trimming took 0 bases from V and 7 from J; bases not matched to a gene: 9. Germline loops: CDR1 LGHDT, CDR2 YNNKEL (reference sequence). The CDR3 sequence: CASSQDTGPGGNSPLHF. Written as DNA, the CDR3 is TGTGCCAGCAGCCAAGATACGGGACCAGGGGGGAATTCACCCCTCCACTTT.

V usage is TRBV10-1 and J usage is TRBJ2-5, with D tentatively TRBD2 (5 bases). Germline V CDR1 and CDR2: WNHNN, SYGVQD (reference sequence). The CDR3 has 14 residues. V was shortened by 0 bases and J by 1 base, with 6 bases between the two germline ends. CDR3 sequence: CASSESGVQETQYF. DNA of the CDR3: TGCGCCAGCAGTGAGTCCGGGGTCCAAGAGACCCAGTACTTC.

This chain connects TRBV11-1 to TRBJ1-2; D remains unclear. The CDR3 is made up of 14 amino acids. Trimming removed 5 bases at V and 4 bases at J, with 14 bases between. Germline V gene sequence: CDR1 SGHAT, CDR2 FQDESV (reference sequence). CDR3 in DNA: TGTGCCAGCAGCATGCGGACGGAGGGCTATGGCTACACCTTC. Translated, it gives CASSMRTEGYGYTF. Filled out from reference TRBV11-1 and TRBJ1-2, the complete variable domain reads EAEVAQSPRYKITEKSQAVAFWCDPISGHATLYWYRQILGQGPELLVQFQDESVVDDSQLPKDRFSAERLKGVDSTLKIQPAELGDSAMYLCASSMRTEGYGYTFGSGTRLTVV.